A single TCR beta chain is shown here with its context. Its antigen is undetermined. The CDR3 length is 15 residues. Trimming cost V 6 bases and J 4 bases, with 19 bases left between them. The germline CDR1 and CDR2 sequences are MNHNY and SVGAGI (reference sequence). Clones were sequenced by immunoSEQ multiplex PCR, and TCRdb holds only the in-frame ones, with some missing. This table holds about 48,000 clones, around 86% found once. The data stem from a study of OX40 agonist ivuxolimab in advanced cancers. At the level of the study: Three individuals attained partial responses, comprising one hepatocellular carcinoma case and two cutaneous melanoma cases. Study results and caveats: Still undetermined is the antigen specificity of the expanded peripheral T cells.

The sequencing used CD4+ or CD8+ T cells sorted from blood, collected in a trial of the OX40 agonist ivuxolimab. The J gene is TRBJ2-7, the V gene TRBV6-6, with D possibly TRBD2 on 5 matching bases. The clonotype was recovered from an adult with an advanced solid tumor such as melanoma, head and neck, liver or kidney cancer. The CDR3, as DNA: TGTGCCAGCAGCTACGGACGGGCAAGAGGGTACGAGCAGTACTTC. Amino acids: CASSYGRARGYEQYF.